This TCR beta chain stems from a study of STAT5B mutations in CD4+ large granular lymphocyte leukemia. Trimming removed 5 bases from V and 7 bases from J; junction bases left unmatched: 11. Germline V gives CDR1 MDHEN, CDR2 SYDVKM. CDR3 size: 16 residues. The method was immunoSEQ multiplex PCR; TCRdb's version includes in-frame clones alone and lacks a portion of them. This table has around 33,000 clones, 76% appearing once. The specimen was CD4+ T cells from blood buffy coats. This sequence originates from a human donor in good health. The rearrangement uses TRBV28 and TRBJ1-4, with 9 bases that match TRBD1. The CDR3 loop reads CASSPITGGPREKLFF. In DNA, the CDR3 is TGTGCCAGCAGTCCTATTACAGGGGGCCCCCGTGAAAAACTGTTTTTT.